Following are 24 T cell receptor beta chains from one sample sequenced in a study of blood T cell repertoires in COVID-19. The table came from immunoSEQ multiplex PCR; TCRdb's copy has only in-frame clones and leaves some out. The sample holds just over 25,000 clones, about nine tenths seen once. Sequenced material: peripheral blood. These receptors originate from a human donor in a cohort sampled during active COVID-19.

CDR3 sequence: CASSPGRETQYF. CDR3 bases: TGTGCCAGCTCACCAGGTCGGGAGACCCAGTACTTC. The chain joins TRBV18 to TRBJ2-5; D call uncertain. The V gene's germline CDR1 is KGHSH and CDR2 LQKENI. The V and J ends lost 2 bases and 5 bases respectively, with 6 bases between them. This CDR3 is built from 12 residues.

The chain has TRBV2 and TRBJ2-7, with 7 positions matching TRBD1. The CDR3 length is 13 residues. Germline values: CDR1 SNHLY, CDR2 FYNNEI. Unmatched junction bases numbered 8, after V lost 6 bases and J lost 6 bases. The CDR3 DNA reads as TGTGCCAGCAGCCTCCTACAGGGGAGCGAGCAGTACTTC. It encodes CASSLLQGSEQYF.

This chain links TRBV19 with TRBJ2-2; a weak D match, TRBD2 (5 bases). There are 13 residues in the CDR3. Trimming left V 8 bases short and J 7 bases short, with 14 bases between. Per the germline V gene, CDR1 is LNHDA and CDR2 is SQIVND (reference sequence). The CDR3 here is CASFEGAGGELFF. CDR3 nucleotides: TGTGCCAGTTTCGAGGGCGCGGGCGGGGAGCTGTTTTTT.

The CDR3, as DNA: TGTGCCAGCAGCTTCCGTCAGGGGGTCTCAGATACGCAGTATTTT. This translates into CASSFRQGVSDTQYF. The chain combines TRBV11-3 with TRBJ2-3, with 7 positions matching TRBD1. The CDR3 spans 15 residues. Germline V CDR1 and CDR2: SGHNT, YENEEA. Trimming at V came to 3 bases and at J to 4 bases, leaving 7 bases not matched to a gene.

V usage is TRBV6-6 and J usage is TRBJ2-7; 13 nucleotides match TRBD2. The CDR3 is 21 amino acids. Germline assignment: CDR1 MNHNY and CDR2 SVGAGI (reference sequence). V shed 6 bases, J shed 5 bases, and the junction held 25 bases outside the gene matches. CDR3 in amino acids: CASSQLDKLAGGPPLLDEQYF. Written as DNA, the CDR3 is TGTGCCAGCAGCCAACTTGATAAACTAGCGGGAGGGCCCCCGTTGCTAGACGAGCAGTACTTC.

This chain connects TRBV5-1 to TRBJ2-5; 9 nucleotides line up with TRBD2. CDR1 is SGHRS, CDR2 YFSETQ, per germline. The V gene end was trimmed by 2 bases and the J gene end by 4 bases; junction bases not matched to a gene: 6. This CDR3 has 15 residues. The CDR3 coding sequence is TGCGCCAGCAGCTTTGGCGGGGGGGCCCGAGAGACCCAGTACTTC. Translated, it gives CASSFGGGARETQYF.

This clone was picked up a small number of times. This chain joins TRBV5-4 and TRBJ2-7, with TRBD1 as a possible D gene (6 bases). Germline V lookup: CDR1 SGHNT, CDR2 YYREEE (reference sequence). Trimming pared 5 bases from V and 2 bases from J, leaving 11 bases between. The CDR3 loop spans 13 amino acids. CDR3 DNA sequence: TGTGCCAGCAGTCACCGGGACACCTACGAGCAGTACTTC. Amino acid sequence: CASSHRDTYEQYF.

The chain couples TRBV18 to TRBJ2-4, with TRBD2 identical over 9 bases. The CDR3 contains 17 residues. The germline gives CDR1 KGHSH, CDR2 LQKENI. V lost 3 bases, J lost 0 bases, and 6 bases stayed unmatched. The DNA for the CDR3 is TGTGCCAGCTCACCTCCTAGCGGGATTGAAGCCAAAAACATTCAGTACTTC. Encoded protein: CASSPPSGIEAKNIQYF.

The chain joins TRBV19 to TRBJ1-5, with 9 bases identical to TRBD1. The CDR3 length is 16 residues. Germline assignment: CDR1 LNHDA and CDR2 SQIVND (reference sequence). V lost 3 bases, J lost 4 bases, and 7 bases stayed unmatched. As DNA, the CDR3 is TGTGCCAGTAGTATCGGGGGACAGGGAAAGAATCAGCCCCAGCATTTT. This translates into CASSIGGQGKNQPQHF.

This clone appeared a single time. The V gene is TRBV27, the J gene TRBJ1-4; 7 nucleotides line up with TRBD1. CDR1 is MNHEY, CDR2 SMNVEV, per germline (reference sequence). The CDR3 totals 14 residues. V shed 8 bases and J 7 bases; nucleotides not matched to a gene: 10. CDR3 sequence reads: CASGDRDRSEKLFF. CDR3 DNA: TGTGCCAGCGGAGACAGGGATAGAAGTGAAAAACTGTTTTTT.

This clone was recorded once. The V call is TRBV3-1 (or the pseudogene TRBV3-2), the J call TRBJ2-1; TRBD1 is a possible D gene (6 bases). Germline CDR1 is LGHDT and CDR2 is YNNKEL (reference sequence). Trimming removed 11 bases from V and 3 bases from J, with 20 bases in between. The CDR3 consists of 15 residues. CDR3 in DNA: TGTGCCTCACGCAAGAGGGGGTCCAGCTACAATGAGCAGTTCTTC. It translates to CASRKRGSSYNEQFF.

The J gene is TRBJ1-1, the V gene TRBV6-5; D perhaps matches TRBD1 (5 bases). V lost 0 bases, J lost 10 bases, and 9 bases lay in between. Germline V lookup: CDR1 MNHEY, CDR2 SVGAGI. The CDR3 sequence is 12 residues long. CDR3 amino acids: CASSYSGGRAFF. CDR3 bases: TGTGCCAGCAGTTACTCGGGGGGACGAGCTTTCTTT.

The V gene is TRBV5-6, the J gene TRBJ2-1; no clear D gene. Trimming stripped 5 bases from V and 3 bases from J, with 9 bases between. The CDR3 has 13 amino acids. CDR1 and CDR2 from the germline V gene are SGHDT and YYEEEE. CDR3 coding DNA: TGTGCCAGCAGGATGACTGGCTACAATGAGCAGTTCTTC. Protein: CASRMTGYNEQFF.

This rearrangement joins TRBV25-1 to TRBJ2-7; 8 positions match TRBD1. In germline, CDR1 is MGHDK, CDR2 SYGVNS. There are 15 residues in the CDR3. V was pared by 7 bases and J by 7 bases, with 15 bases of the junction left unmatched. CDR3 nucleotides: TGTGCCAGCACCCTAGGGGCAGGGGGCCCGCAAGAGCAGTACTTC. Translating it yields CASTLGAGGPQEQYF.

The chain joins TRBV5-6 to TRBJ2-3; the D is unclear. This CDR3 has 11 amino acids. Trimming removed 5 bases from V and 6 bases from J, with 7 bases in between. Per germline, CDR1 SGHDT and CDR2 YYEEEE. CDR3 protein: CASSIQDTQYF. The DNA for the CDR3 is TGTGCCAGCAGTATCCAGGATACGCAGTATTTT.

The rearrangement links TRBV5-1 to TRBJ1-2; TRBD1 might be the D (5 bases). Between the trimmed V and J ends, which lost 1 base and 8 bases, there was a span of 12 bases. The CDR3 loop spans 13 amino acids. From germline, CDR1 is SGHRS and CDR2 YFSETQ. CDR3: CASSLIQGGGYTF. As DNA, the CDR3 is TGCGCCAGCAGCTTGATTCAGGGAGGGGGCTACACCTTC. The whole variable domain, remainder taken from reference TRBV5-1 and TRBJ1-2, is KAGVTQTPRYLIKTRGQQVTLSCSPISGHRSVSWYQQTPGQGLQFLFEYFSETQRNKGNFPGRFSGRQFSNSRSEMNVSTLELGDSALYLCASSLIQGGGYTFGSGTRLTVV.

The rearrangement links TRBV19 to TRBJ2-7; 8 bases line up with TRBD2. The V segment lost 3 bases and the J segment 6 bases; nucleotides outside the gene matches: 7. CDR1 and CDR2 from the germline V gene are LNHDA and SQIVND (reference sequence). The CDR3 has 14 residues. CDR3 DNA sequence: TGTGCCAGTAGTATCGATAGCGGGGTTTCCGAGCAGTACTTC. Translated, it gives CASSIDSGVSEQYF.

The J gene is TRBJ2-1, the V gene TRBV28; D gene unclear. The ends were cut back, 6 bases at V and 2 bases at J, with 17 bases in the middle. Germline lookup yields CDR1 MDHEN and CDR2 SYDVKM. This CDR3 is built from 16 residues. CDR3 coding DNA: TGTGCCAGCAGGGCCATCCGTCTAGAAACCTACAATGAGCAGTTCTTC. As protein: CASRAIRLETYNEQFF.

The chain has TRBV7-2 and TRBJ2-1; TRBD2 aligns across 7 bases. V gave up 4 bases and J gave up 8 bases; unmatched junction bases: 20. The V gene's germline CDR1 is SGHTA and CDR2 FQGNSA. CDR3 length: 18 residues. The CDR3 reads CASSSPRRSGTGFYEQFF. The CDR3, as DNA: TGTGCCAGCAGCTCCCCTAGGCGGAGCGGGACGGGGTTCTATGAGCAGTTCTTC. The entire variable domain, with the rest obtained from reference TRBV7-2 and TRBJ2-1, is as follows: GAGVSQSPSNKVTEKGKDVELRCDPISGHTALYWYRQSLGQGLEFLIYFQGNSAPDKSGLPSDRFSAERTGGSVSTLTIQRTQQEDSAVYLCASSSPRRSGTGFYEQFFGPGTRLTVL.

The rearrangement joins TRBV12-3 or TRBV12-4 to TRBJ1-2; D gene ambiguous. V was shortened by 5 bases and J by 8 bases, with 12 bases between the two germline ends. The CDR3 consists of 12 residues. Written as DNA, the CDR3 is TGTGCCAGCAGTGGCAGTTCAGCGGGCTACACCTTC. The encoded protein is CASSGSSAGYTF.

This clone was seen more than once but under ten times. The V and J genes are TRBV7-6 and TRBJ1-5; 7 bases are shared with TRBD1. The CDR3 extends over 15 amino acids. Germline V gene sequence: CDR1 SGHVS, CDR2 FNYEAQ. V dropped 2 bases and J dropped 5; count of bases not matched to a gene: 6. Here the CDR3 DNA reads TGTGCCAGCAGCTTACTGGCAGGGGGAGATCAGCCCCAGCATTTT. This codes for CASSLLAGGDQPQHF.

The sample holds one count of this clone. The chain employs TRBV6-4 and TRBJ2-3; TRBD1 matches 9 bases. CDR1 is MRHNA, CDR2 SNTAGT, per germline. This CDR3 has 15 residues. The V gene end was trimmed by 4 bases and the J gene end by 3 bases; junction bases not matched to a gene: 5. CDR3 sequence (DNA): TGTGCCAGCAGTGCCGGGACAGGGAGGACAGATACGCAGTATTTT. This gives the protein CASSAGTGRTDTQYF.

The chain carries TRBV11-2 and TRBJ2-5; TRBD2 agrees at 7 bases. This CDR3 is built from 15 residues. Germline CDR1 reads SGHAT; CDR2 reads FQNNGV. The junction had 5 bases not matched to a gene; V was cut back by 3 bases and J by 1 base. The CDR3 reads CASSLSAGSQETQYF. DNA for the CDR3: TGTGCCAGCAGCTTGTCAGCGGGGTCCCAAGAGACCCAGTACTTC. The complete variable domain, with remaining parts taken from reference TRBV11-2 and TRBJ2-5, reads EAGVAQSPRYKIIEKRQSVAFWCNPISGHATLYWYQQILGQGPKLLIQFQNNGVVDDSQLPKDRFSAERLKGVDSTLKIQPAKLEDSAVYLCASSLSAGSQETQYFGPGTRLLVL.

The V gene is TRBV19, the J gene TRBJ2-2, with 7 bases that match TRBD1. The J segment lost 0 bases and the V segment lost 8 bases, leaving 3 bases of the junction unmatched. Per the germline V gene, CDR1 is LNHDA and CDR2 is SQIVND (reference sequence). The CDR3 extends over 14 amino acids. The CDR3 loop reads CASHRGPNTGELFF. The CDR3 DNA reads as TGTGCCAGTCACAGGGGACCGAACACCGGGGAGCTGTTTTTT. The full variable domain, its missing parts supplied by reference TRBV19 and TRBJ2-2, is DGGITQSPKYLFRKEGQNVTLSCEQNLNHDAMYWYRQDPGQGLRLIYYSQIVNDFQKGDIAEGYSVSREKKESFPLTVTSAQKNPTAFYLCASHRGPNTGELFFGEGSRLTVL.